Listed below are T cell receptor beta chains from one sample, sequenced in a study of tumor-infiltrating lymphocytes in primary liver carcinoma. TCRdb reanalysed the multiplex PCR reads using MiXCR and keeps one entry per CDR3 protein. Among 95,000 to 150,000 distinct CDR3 sequences, roughly 75% were seen once, and the ten largest hold roughly 7.3%. The sequenced material came from tumor-adjacent normal liver tissue. Every receptor here comes from a woman in her sixties with primary liver carcinoma and hepatitis B virus infection. Each CDR3 is given with its conserved first and last residue. The D gene is left open where the match is weak. Expanded clones get a size class; other rows say once, few or many, or leave the size out.

TRBV11-2	.	TRBJ2-2	.	CASGRASRSGGELFF	TGTGCCAGCGGCCGGGCTAGCAGAAGCGGCGGGGAGCTGTTTTTT
TRBV4-2	.	TRBJ2-3	TRBD2	CPSSAGGATDTQYF	TGTCCCAGCTCGGCGGGAGGGGCCACAGATACGCAGTATTTT
TRBV12-3/TRBV12-4	many	TRBJ2-7	.	CASSSGNTPLRVPYF	TGTGCCAGCAGTTCCGGGAACACCCCCCTACGAGTCCCGTACTTC
TRBV5-8	few	TRBJ2-6	.	CVSSFEGANVLTF	TGTGTCAGCAGCTTTGAGGGGGCCAACGTCCTGACTTTC
TRBV7-3	.	TRBJ2-3	.	CASSACGVPTDTQYF	TGTGCCAGCAGCGCGTGTGGGGTTCCGACAGATACGCAGTATTTT
TRBV4-1	.	TRBJ2-1	.	CASSQAPGSYVQFF	TGCGCCAGCAGCCAAGCGCCCGGGAGCTATGTGCAGTTCTTC
TRBV29-1	.	TRBJ1-1	.	CSVVEVPGAFF	TGCAGTGTTGTGGAAGTCCCTGGAGCTTTCTTT
TRBV12-5	.	TRBJ2-2	.	CASGSLPDIGELFF	TGTGCTAGTGGTTCCCTACCGGACATCGGGGAGCTGTTTTTT
TRBV6-5	.	TRBJ2-2	.	CASNKIPDSTGEPFF	TGTGCTAGCAATAAAATTCCGGACAGCACCGGTGAGCCGTTTTTT
TRBV11-2	.	TRBJ2-1	.	CASSYSKSSYNGQFF	TGTGCCAGTAGCTATAGTAAGAGCTCCTACAATGGGCAGTTCTTC
TRBV24-1	.	TRBJ2-7	.	CATSGPGHYPIYEQYF	TGTGCCACCAGTGGCCCGGGGCATTACCCAATCTACGAGCAGTACTTC
TRBV11-2	.	TRBJ2-2	.	CARSSRGGMDGELFF	TGTGCCAGAAGCTCCAGAGGGGGGATGGACGGGGAGCTGTTTTTT
TRBV5-4	.	TRBJ2-1	TRBD2	CASSQFGTSGYNEQFF	TGTGCCAGCAGCCAATTCGGTACTAGCGGTTACAATGAGCAGTTCTTC
TRBV11-2	.	TRBJ2-1	.	CTSSFTPLRSSYNKQFF	TGTACCAGCAGCTTTACCCCACTGAGGAGTTCCTACAATAAGCAGTTCTTC
TRBV28	many	TRBJ1-2	.	CASSLRNTGNYGYTF	TGTGCCAGCAGTCTTAGGAATACAGGGAACTATGGCTACACCTTC
TRBV12-3/TRBV12-4	.	TRBJ1-6	TRBD1	CAGRTGSNSPFHF	TGTGCCGGCCGGACAGGGTCTAATTCACCCTTCCACTTT